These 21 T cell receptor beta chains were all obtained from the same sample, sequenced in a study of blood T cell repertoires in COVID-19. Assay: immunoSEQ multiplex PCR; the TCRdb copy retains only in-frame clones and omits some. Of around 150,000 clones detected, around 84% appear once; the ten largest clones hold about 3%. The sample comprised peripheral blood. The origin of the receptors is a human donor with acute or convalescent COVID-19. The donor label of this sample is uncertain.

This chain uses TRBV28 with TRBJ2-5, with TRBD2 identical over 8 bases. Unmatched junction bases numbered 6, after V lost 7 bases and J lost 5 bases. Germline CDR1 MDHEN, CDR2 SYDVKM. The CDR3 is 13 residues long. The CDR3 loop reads CASIPGGGETQYF. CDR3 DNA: TGTGCCAGCATCCCCGGCGGGGGGGAGACCCAGTACTTC.

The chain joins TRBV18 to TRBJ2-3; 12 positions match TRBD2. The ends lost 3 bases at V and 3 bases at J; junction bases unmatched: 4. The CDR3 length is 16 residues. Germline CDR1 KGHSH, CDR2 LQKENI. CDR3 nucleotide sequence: TGTGCCAGCTCACCCCGGACTAGCGGGGTGACAGATACGCAGTATTTT. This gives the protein CASSPRTSGVTDTQYF.

The CDR3 sequence is CASSLSGGAVEQFF. CDR3 nucleotides: TGTGCCAGCAGCTTGAGCGGGGGGGCCGTGGAGCAGTTCTTC. The chain combines TRBV7-9 with TRBJ2-1; 10 nucleotides match TRBD2. The V gene end was trimmed by 3 bases and the J gene end by 10 bases; junction bases not matched to a gene: 6. CDR1 SEHNR and CDR2 FQNEAQ come from the germline V gene (reference sequence). CDR3 length equals 14 residues.

CDR3 sequence (DNA): TGTGCCAGCAGCCAAGCCCGGCTAGCCCGGGGAACGCAGTATTTT. This translates into CASSQARLARGTQYF. The chain has TRBV3-1 (or the pseudogene TRBV3-2) and TRBJ2-3; TRBD2 is a possible D gene (5 bases). This CDR3 is built from 15 residues. In germline, CDR1 is LGHDT, CDR2 YNNKEL (reference sequence). The V end lost 1 base, the J end lost 9 bases, and 17 bases lay between the germline ends.

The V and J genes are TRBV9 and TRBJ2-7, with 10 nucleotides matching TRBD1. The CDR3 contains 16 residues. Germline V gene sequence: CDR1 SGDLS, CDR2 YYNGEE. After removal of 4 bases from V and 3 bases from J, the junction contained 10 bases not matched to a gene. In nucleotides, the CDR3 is TGTGCCAGCAGCCCTCGGATCCGGGACAGGGGCTACGAGCAGTACTTC. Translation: CASSPRIRDRGYEQYF.

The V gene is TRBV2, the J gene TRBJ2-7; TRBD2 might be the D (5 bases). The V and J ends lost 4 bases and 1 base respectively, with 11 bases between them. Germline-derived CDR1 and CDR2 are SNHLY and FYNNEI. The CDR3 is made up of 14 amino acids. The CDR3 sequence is CASSVAGGSYEQYF. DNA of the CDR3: TGTGCCAGCAGTGTTGCCGGCGGGTCCTACGAGCAGTACTTC.

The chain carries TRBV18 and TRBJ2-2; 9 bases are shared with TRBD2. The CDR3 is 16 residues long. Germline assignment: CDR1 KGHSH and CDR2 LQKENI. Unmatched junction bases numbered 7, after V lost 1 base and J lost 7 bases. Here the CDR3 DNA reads TGTGCCAGCTCACCACAGCGGGGGGTCTCCTTCGGGGAGCTGTTTTTT. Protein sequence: CASSPQRGVSFGELFF. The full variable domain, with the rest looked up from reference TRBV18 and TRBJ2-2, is NAGVMQNPRHLVRRRGQEARLRCSPMKGHSHVYWYRQLPEEGLKFMVYLQKENIIDESGMPKERFSAEFPKEGPSILRIQQVVRGDSAAYFCASSPQRGVSFGELFFGEGSRLTVL.

CDR3 sequence (DNA): TGTGCCAGCAGAAAAGAGAGAGTAGCTTTCTTT. Translating it yields CASRKERVAFF. The chain couples TRBV2 to TRBJ1-1; D is unresolved. The CDR3 runs 11 residues. V dropped 6 bases and J dropped 10 bases, with 12 bases sitting between them. Germline V CDR1 and CDR2: SNHLY, FYNNEI.

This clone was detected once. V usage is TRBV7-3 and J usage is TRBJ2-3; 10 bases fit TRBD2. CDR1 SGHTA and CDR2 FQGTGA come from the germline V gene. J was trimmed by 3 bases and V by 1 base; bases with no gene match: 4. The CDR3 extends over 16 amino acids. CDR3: CASSLISGGATDTQYF. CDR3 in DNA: TGTGCCAGCAGCTTAATCAGCGGGGGGGCAACAGATACGCAGTATTTT.

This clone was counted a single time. CDR3 bases: TGCAGCGTACGGACAGGGGACCCAAATCAGCCCCAGCATTTT. Its protein product is CSVRTGDPNQPQHF. This chain joins TRBV29-1 and TRBJ1-5, with 9 bases fitting TRBD1. CDR1 is SQVTM and CDR2 is ANQGSEA in the germline V gene. CDR3 length: 14 amino acids. V lost 6 bases to trimming and J lost 4 bases; unmatched junction nucleotides: 7.

The CDR3 DNA sequence: TGTGCCAGCAGCAAAAGGACAGGGGGCGCGGAAAAACTGTTTTTT. Amino acid sequence: CASSKRTGGAEKLFF. The chain links TRBV7-9 to TRBJ1-4; 11 bases line up with TRBD1. The germline V gene encodes CDR1 SEHNR and CDR2 FQNEAQ (reference sequence). The CDR3 totals 15 residues. Unmatched junction bases numbered 7, after V lost 5 bases and J lost 8 bases.

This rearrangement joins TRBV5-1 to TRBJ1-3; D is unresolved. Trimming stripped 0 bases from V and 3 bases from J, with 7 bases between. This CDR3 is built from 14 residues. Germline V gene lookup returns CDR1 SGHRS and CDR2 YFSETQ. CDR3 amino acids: CASSLAGFGNTIYF. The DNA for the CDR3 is TGCGCCAGCAGCTTGGCGGGGTTTGGAAACACCATATATTTT.

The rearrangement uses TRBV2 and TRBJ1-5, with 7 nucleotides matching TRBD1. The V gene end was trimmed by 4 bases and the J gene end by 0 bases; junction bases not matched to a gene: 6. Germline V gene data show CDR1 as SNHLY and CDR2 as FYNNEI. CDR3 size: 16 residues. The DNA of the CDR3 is TGTGCCAGCAGTGCTCCGGGACAGTATAGCAATCAGCCCCAGCATTTT. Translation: CASSAPGQYSNQPQHF.

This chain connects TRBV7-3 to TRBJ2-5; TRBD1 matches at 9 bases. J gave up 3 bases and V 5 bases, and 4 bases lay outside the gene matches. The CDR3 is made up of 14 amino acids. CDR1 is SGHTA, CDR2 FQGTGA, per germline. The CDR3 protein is CASSEGQGKETQYF. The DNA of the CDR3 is TGTGCCAGCAGCGAGGGACAGGGTAAAGAGACCCAGTACTTC.

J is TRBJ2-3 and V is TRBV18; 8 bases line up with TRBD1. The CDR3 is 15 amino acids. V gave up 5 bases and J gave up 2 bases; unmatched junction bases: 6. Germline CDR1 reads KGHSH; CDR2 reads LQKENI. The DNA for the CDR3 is TGTGCCAGCTCATCCTCGACAGGGGCCACAGATACGCAGTATTTT. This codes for CASSSSTGATDTQYF.

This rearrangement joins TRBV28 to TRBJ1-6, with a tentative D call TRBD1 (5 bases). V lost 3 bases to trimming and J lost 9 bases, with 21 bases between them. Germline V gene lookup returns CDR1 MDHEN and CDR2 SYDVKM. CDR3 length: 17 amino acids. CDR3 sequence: CASSFGKLWGVGSPLHF. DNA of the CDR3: TGTGCCAGCAGTTTTGGGAAATTGTGGGGGGTTGGTTCACCCCTCCACTTT.

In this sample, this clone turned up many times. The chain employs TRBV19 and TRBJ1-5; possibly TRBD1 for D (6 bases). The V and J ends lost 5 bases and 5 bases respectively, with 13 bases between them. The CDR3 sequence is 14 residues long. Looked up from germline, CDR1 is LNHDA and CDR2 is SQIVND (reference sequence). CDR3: CASSSDSLYQPQHF. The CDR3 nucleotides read TGTGCCAGTAGTTCGGACAGCCTGTATCAGCCCCAGCATTTT. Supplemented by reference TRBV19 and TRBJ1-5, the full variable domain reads DGGITQSPKYLFRKEGQNVTLSCEQNLNHDAMYWYRQDPGQGLRLIYYSQIVNDFQKGDIAEGYSVSREKKESFPLTVTSAQKNPTAFYLCASSSDSLYQPQHFGDGTRLSIL.

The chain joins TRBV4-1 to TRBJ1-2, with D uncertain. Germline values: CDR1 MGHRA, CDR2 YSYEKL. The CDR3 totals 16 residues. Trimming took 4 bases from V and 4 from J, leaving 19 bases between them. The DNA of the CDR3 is TGCGCCAGCAGCCTCGTTGGCGGCCGCCGAGGCTATGGCTACACCTTC. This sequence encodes CASSLVGGRRGYGYTF.

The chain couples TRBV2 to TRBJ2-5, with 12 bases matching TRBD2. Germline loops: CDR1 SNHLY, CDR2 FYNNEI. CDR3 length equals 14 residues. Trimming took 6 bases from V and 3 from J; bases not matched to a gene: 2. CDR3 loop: CASRTSGGKETQYF. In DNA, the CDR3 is TGTGCCAGCAGGACTAGCGGGGGTAAAGAGACCCAGTACTTC.

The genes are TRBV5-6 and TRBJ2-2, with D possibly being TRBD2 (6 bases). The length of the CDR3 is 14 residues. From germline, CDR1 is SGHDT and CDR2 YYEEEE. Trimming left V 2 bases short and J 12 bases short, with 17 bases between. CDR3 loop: CASSLGTLYRQLFF. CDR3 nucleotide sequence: TGTGCCAGCAGCTTAGGGACTTTGTACCGGCAGCTGTTTTTT.

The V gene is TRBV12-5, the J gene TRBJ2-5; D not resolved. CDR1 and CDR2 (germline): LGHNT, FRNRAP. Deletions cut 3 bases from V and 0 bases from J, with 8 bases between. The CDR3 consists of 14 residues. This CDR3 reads CASGFSINQETQYF. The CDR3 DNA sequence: TGTGCTAGTGGTTTTTCTATCAACCAAGAGACCCAGTACTTC.